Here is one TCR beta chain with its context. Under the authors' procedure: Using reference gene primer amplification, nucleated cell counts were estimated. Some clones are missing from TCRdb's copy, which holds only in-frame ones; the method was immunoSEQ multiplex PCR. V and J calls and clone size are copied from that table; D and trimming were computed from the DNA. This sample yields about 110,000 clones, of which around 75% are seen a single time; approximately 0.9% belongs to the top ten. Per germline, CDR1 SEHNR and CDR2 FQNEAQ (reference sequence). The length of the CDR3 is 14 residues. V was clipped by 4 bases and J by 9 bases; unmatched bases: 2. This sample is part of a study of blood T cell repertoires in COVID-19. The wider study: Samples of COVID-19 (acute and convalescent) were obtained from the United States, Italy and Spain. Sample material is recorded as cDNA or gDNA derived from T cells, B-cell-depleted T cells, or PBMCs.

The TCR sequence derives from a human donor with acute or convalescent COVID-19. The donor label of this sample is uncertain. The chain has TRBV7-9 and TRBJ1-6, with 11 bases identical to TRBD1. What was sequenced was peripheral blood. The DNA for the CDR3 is TGTGCCAGCAGCTGGACAGGGGGCACTTCACCCCTCCACTTT. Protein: CASSWTGGTSPLHF.